This TCR beta chain was sequenced in a study of T cells expressing NK-cell markers (dated by TCRdb to about 2020). About the full investigation: Three sorted T-cell subsets (CD3+CD56+NKG2C+, CD3+CD56+NKG2C- and CD3+CD56-NKG2C+) from under 10 donors had their TCR beta-chain repertoires profiled. The eight sequenced donors were randomly selected healthy volunteers, three men and five women. The libraries were sequenced on Illumina HiSeq 2000/2500, MiSeq or NextSeq, producing 2 x 150 bp reads. Among the eight sequenced donors, seven were HCMV-seropositive and one was HCMV-seronegative. The full study reports these points: Those dominant clonotypes were again the most abundant among CD3+CD56-NKG2C+ cells in several donors, at roughly 25-60.1%. In roughly six donors, the dominant CD3+CD56+NKG2C+ clonotypes ranked among the top 10 CD8+ clonotypes, making up roughly 1.0-8% of CD8+ T cells. Whether the expanded NKG2C-expressing T cell clones were specific for HCMV antigens remained unclear.

To determine HCMV serostatus, a commercial ELISA kit was used to detect HCMV-specific IgG in serum. Peripheral blood mononuclear cells were isolated from blood by Ficoll density gradient centrifugation. Sequencing used an Illumina HiSeq 2000. TCR beta cDNA libraries were made by 5'RACE template switching that added a universal primer site and unique molecular identifiers. cDNA synthesis was primed from the TCR beta constant segment, followed by two successive PCR amplification steps. The authors' analysis ran thus. MIGEC was used to demultiplex reads and group reads by UMI, and MiTCR was used to assemble and quantify clonotypes. To remove erroneous sequences, TCR cDNA sequences were retained only when supported by two or more reads. The tcR package was used for downstream repertoire analysis, with clonotypes matched between fractions based on CDR3 nucleotide sequence plus V segment. VDJmatch was used to annotate antigen specificity against VDJdb, with one amino acid substitution in CDR3 allowed. After reprocessing by TCRdb, each CDR3 protein sequence is one entry, and no DNA is given. The V and J calls, along with clone size, are taken from TCRdb and not from the paper's own processing. The sample table records about 260,000 distinct CDR3 sequences. Roughly 4.2% of the sample goes to the ten largest clones.

With respect to this clonotype: Its antigen is unknown.

CDR1 and CDR2, per the germline V gene (reference sequence), are LNHDA and SQIVND. The CDR3 starts with the cysteine, ends with the phenylalanine, and has 12 residues. No DNA accompanies this entry. The sample comprised blood T cells: a sorted CD56 or NKG2C T cell subset, CD4+ or CD8+ T cells, or bulk PBMC T cells (not recorded which). The sequence links TRBV19 to TRBJ2-1. This TCR came from a woman aged 18 to 69 in good health. The CDR3 region has the sequence CASRGTNNEQFF. With the portions outside the CDR3 filled from the reference TRBV19 and TRBJ2-1 genes, the complete variable region becomes DGGITQSPKYLFRKEGQNVTLSCEQNLNHDAMYWYRQDPGQGLRLIYYSQIVNDFQKGDIAEGYSVSREKKESFPLTVTSAQKNPTAFYLCASRGTNNEQFFGPGTRLTVL.